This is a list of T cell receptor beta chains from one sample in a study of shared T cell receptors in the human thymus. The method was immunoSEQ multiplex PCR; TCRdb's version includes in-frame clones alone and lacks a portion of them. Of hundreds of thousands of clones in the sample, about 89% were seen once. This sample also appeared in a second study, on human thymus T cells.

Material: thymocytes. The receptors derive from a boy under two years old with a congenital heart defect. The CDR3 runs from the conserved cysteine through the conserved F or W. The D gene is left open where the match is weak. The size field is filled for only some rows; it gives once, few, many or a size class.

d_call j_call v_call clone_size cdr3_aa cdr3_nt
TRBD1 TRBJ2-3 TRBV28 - CASSFTGVRDTQYF TGTGCCAGCAGTTTCACAGGGGTGAGAGATACGCAGTATTTT
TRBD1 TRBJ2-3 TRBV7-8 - CASSLYGQGADTQYF TGTGCCAGCAGCTTATACGGACAGGGCGCAGATACGCAGTATTTT
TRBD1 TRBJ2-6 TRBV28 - CASSLDGDRRPLPLSGANVLTF TGTGCCAGCAGTTTAGATGGGGACAGGAGGCCTCTGCCTCTATCTGGGGCCAACGTCCTGACTTTC
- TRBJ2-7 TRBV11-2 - CASSLAGTYEQYF TGTGCCAGCAGCTTGGCAGGGACCTACGAGCAGTACTTC
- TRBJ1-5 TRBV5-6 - CASSTTGQMVSNQPQHF TGTGCCAGCAGCACCACTGGGCAAATGGTGAGCAATCAGCCCCAGCATTTT
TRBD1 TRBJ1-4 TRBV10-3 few CAVQQGTNEKLFF TGTGCCGTACAACAGGGGACTAATGAAAAACTGTTTTTT
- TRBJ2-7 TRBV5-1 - CASSLEDSQTYEQYF TGCGCCAGCAGCTTGGAGGACAGCCAAACCTACGAGCAGTACTTC
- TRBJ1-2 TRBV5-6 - CASSLEAGPKSYTF TGTGCCAGCAGCTTGGAAGCAGGCCCTAAGAGCTACACCTTC
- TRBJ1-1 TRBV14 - CASSYSTGTTDTEAFF TGTGCCAGCAGCTATTCTACAGGAACCACGGACACTGAAGCTTTCTTT
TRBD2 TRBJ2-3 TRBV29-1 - CSVEALGLAGMVTDTQYF TGCAGCGTTGAAGCCCTGGGGCTAGCGGGGATGGTTACAGATACGCAGTATTTT
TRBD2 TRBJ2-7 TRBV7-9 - CASSPIAVGTSGSYEQYF TGTGCCAGCAGCCCGATAGCCGTCGGGACTAGCGGGTCCTACGAGCAGTACTTC
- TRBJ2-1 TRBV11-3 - CASSPQGGGEQFF TGTGCCAGCAGCCCCCAGGGAGGGGGTGAGCAGTTCTTC
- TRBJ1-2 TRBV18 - CASSPAAGRTPNYGYTF TGTGCCAGCTCACCAGCGGCAGGGAGGACCCCTAACTATGGCTACACCTTC
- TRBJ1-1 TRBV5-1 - CASSFSTGRNTEAFF TGCGCCAGCAGCTTCAGTACAGGGAGGAACACTGAAGCTTTCTTT
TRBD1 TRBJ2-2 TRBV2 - CASSWGQSNTGELFF TGTGCCAGCAGTTGGGGACAGAGCAACACCGGGGAGCTGTTTTTT
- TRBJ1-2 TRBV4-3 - CASSQVSPRGAREDGYTF TGCGCCAGCAGCCAAGTTAGCCCTCGCGGGGCCAGAGAGGATGGCTACACCTTC
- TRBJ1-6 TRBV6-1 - CASSDGQTSYNSPLHF TGTGCCAGCAGTGATGGACAGACCTCCTATAATTCACCCCTCCACTTT
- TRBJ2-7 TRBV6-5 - CASRVTWGVNGEQYF TGTGCCAGCAGAGTGACATGGGGCGTTAATGGCGAGCAGTACTTC
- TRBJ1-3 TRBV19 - CASSDGQSLNTIYF TGTGCCAGTAGCGACGGACAGAGTTTAAACACCATATATTTT
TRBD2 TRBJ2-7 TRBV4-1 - CASSLTQLSGSSYEQYF TGCGCCAGCAGCCTCACTCAACTTAGCGGGAGCTCCTACGAGCAGTACTTC
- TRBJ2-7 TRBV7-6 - CASRATPGTLFYEQYF TGTGCCAGCAGAGCCACCCCGGGGACTCTTTTCTACGAGCAGTACTTC
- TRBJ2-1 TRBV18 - CASSPLGVGGSSYNEQFF TGTGCCAGCTCACCCCTGGGGGTCGGGGGTAGCTCCTACAATGAGCAGTTCTTC
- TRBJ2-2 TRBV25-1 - CASSDEDTGELFF TGTGCCAGCAGTGACGAGGACACCGGGGAGCTGTTTTTT
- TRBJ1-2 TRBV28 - CASSMDSVNYGYTF TGTGCCAGCAGTATGGACTCCGTTAACTATGGCTACACCTTC
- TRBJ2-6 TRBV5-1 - CASSDRSTAPGANVLTF TGCGCCAGCTCCGACAGGAGCACCGCCCCAGGGGCCAACGTCCTGACTTTC
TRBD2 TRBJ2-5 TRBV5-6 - CASNHSGGARETQYF TGTGCCAGCAACCATAGCGGGGGGGCCCGGGAGACCCAGTACTTC
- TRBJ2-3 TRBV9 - CASSPGGGRVKDTQYF TGTGCCAGCAGCCCAGGTGGGGGCAGGGTCAAAGATACGCAGTATTTT
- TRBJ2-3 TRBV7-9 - CASSEDSDTQYF TGTGCCAGCAGCGAAGACTCAGATACGCAGTATTTT
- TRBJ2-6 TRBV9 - CASSVGQFSGANVLTF TGTGCCAGCAGCGTAGGACAGTTCTCTGGGGCCAACGTCCTGACTTTC